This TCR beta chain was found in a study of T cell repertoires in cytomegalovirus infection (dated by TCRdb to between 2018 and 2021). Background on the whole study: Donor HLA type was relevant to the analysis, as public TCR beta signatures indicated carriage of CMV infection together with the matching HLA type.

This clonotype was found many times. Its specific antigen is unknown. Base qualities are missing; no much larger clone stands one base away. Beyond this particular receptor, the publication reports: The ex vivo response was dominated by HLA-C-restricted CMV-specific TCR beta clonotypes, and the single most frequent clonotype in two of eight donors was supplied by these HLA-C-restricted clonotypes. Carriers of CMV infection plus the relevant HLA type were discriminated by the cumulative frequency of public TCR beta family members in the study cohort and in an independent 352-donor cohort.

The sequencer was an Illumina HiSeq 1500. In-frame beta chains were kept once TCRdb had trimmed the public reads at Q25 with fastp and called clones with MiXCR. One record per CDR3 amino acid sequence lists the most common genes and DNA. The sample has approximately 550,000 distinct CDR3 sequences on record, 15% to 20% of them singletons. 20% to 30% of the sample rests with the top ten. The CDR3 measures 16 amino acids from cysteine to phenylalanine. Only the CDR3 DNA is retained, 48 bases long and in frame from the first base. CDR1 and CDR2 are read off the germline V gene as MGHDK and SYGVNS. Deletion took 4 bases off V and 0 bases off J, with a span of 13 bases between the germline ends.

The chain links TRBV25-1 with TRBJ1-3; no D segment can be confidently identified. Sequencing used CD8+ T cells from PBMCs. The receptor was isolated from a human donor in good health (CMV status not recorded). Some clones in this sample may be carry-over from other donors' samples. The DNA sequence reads TGTGCCAGCAGTGGGGGTAGTTGGAGCTCTGGAAACACCATATATTTT. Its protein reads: CASSGGSWSSGNTIYF. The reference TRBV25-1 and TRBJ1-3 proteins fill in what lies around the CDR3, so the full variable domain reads EADIYQTPRYLVIGTGKKITLECSQTMGHDKMYWYQQDPGMELHLIHYSYGVNSTEKGDLSSESTVSRIRTEHFPLTLESARPSHTSQYLCASSGGSWSSGNTIYFGEGSWLTVV.